The 27 T cell receptor beta chains below were found in one sample sequenced in a study of blood T cell repertoires in COVID-19. Clones were read by immunoSEQ multiplex PCR, and TCRdb kept only the in-frame ones, dropping some. The sample holds tens of thousands of clones, around 82% seen once. Sequencing input: peripheral blood. These receptors originate from a human donor in a cohort sampled during active COVID-19.

The chain has TRBV5-1 and TRBJ2-1; tentatively, D is TRBD2 (5 bases). V was clipped by 6 bases and J by 8 bases, with 15 bases between them. Germline V gene data show CDR1 as SGHRS and CDR2 as YFSETQ. The CDR3 spans 13 residues. Written as DNA, the CDR3 is TGCGCCAGCAAACGTACAGCGGCGGATGAGCAGTTCTTC. The encoded protein is CASKRTAADEQFF.

This chain connects TRBV4-2 to TRBJ2-5, with 8 bases that match TRBD1. The germline V gene encodes CDR1 LGHNA and CDR2 YNFKEQ. The CDR3 runs to 15 residues. Losses at the gene ends were 3 bases for V and 3 bases for J; bases not matched to a gene: 6. As DNA, the CDR3 is TGTGCCAGCAGCCATTTGGGGACAGGAAAAGAGACCCAGTACTTC. This codes for CASSHLGTGKETQYF.

The J gene is TRBJ2-5, the V gene TRBV14; D might be TRBD2 (5 bases). Germline V gives CDR1 SGHDN, CDR2 FVKESK. CDR3 length: 13 amino acids. V dropped 4 bases and J dropped 4 bases, with 10 bases sitting between them. CDR3 nucleotides: TGTGCCAGCAGCCGGGAGCTTGGAGAGACCCAGTACTTC. This encodes CASSRELGETQYF.

The chain recombines TRBV19 with TRBJ2-3; D not certain. The CDR3 has 14 amino acids. Germline V gene data show CDR1 as LNHDA and CDR2 as SQIVND (reference sequence). V was shortened by 7 bases and J by 1 base, with 12 bases between the two germline ends. The CDR3 loop is CASNRLGGTDTQYF. In DNA, the CDR3 is TGTGCCAGTAACCGCCTAGGAGGCACAGATACGCAGTATTTT.

The rearrangement links TRBV7-9 to TRBJ2-1; a possible D gene is TRBD1 (6 bases). Germline V CDR1 and CDR2: SEHNR, FQNEAQ (reference sequence). The V end was cut by 5 bases, the J end by 7 bases, with 12 bases between. This CDR3 is 13 amino acids long. The DNA of the CDR3 is TGTGCCAGCAGCCTCGGACAGACTAATGAGCAGTTCTTC. Translated: CASSLGQTNEQFF.

The gene calls are TRBV24-1 and TRBJ2-3; TRBD2 aligns across 10 bases. The germline V gene encodes CDR1 KGHDR and CDR2 SFDVKD. CDR3 size: 18 residues. V was pared by 4 bases and J by 9 bases, with 18 bases of the junction left unmatched. For the CDR3, the DNA is TGTGCCACCAGTGACCCGTACGGCGAGCGGGGGGGCCCGAGGACGCAGTATTTT. Amino acids: CATSDPYGERGGPRTQYF.

This rearrangement joins TRBV6-5 to TRBJ1-3; 9 bases line up with TRBD1. From germline, CDR1 is MNHEY and CDR2 SVGAGI. The ends lost 4 bases at V and 6 bases at J; junction bases unmatched: 4. CDR3 size: 14 residues. CDR3 in amino acids: CASSSHRGQNTIYF. In DNA, the CDR3 is TGTGCCAGCAGTTCCCACAGGGGGCAAAACACCATATATTTT.

This chain connects TRBV19 to TRBJ1-1; D is uncertain. V shed 5 bases and J shed 4 bases, with 14 bases lying between them. Germline values: CDR1 LNHDA, CDR2 SQIVND (reference sequence). The length of the CDR3 is 14 residues. CDR3 sequence reads: CASSDEGRATEAFF. The CDR3, as DNA: TGTGCCAGTAGTGATGAGGGTCGGGCCACTGAAGCTTTCTTT.

CDR3 residues: CASSQVLVTLEQYF. The CDR3 region has the DNA TGCGCCAGCAGCCAAGTTCTAGTAACCCTCGAGCAGTACTTC. V is TRBV4-1 and J is TRBJ2-7; D is unresolved. The ends were cut back, 1 base at V and 6 bases at J, with 13 bases in the middle. The CDR3 loop spans 14 amino acids. The V gene's germline CDR1 is MGHRA and CDR2 YSYEKL.

This clone was counted a few times. The chain employs TRBV6-5 and TRBJ1-2, with 8 bases lining up with TRBD1. The CDR3 totals 14 residues. The trim removed 0 bases at V and 6 bases at J, leaving 3 bases unmatched. Germline V gives CDR1 MNHEY, CDR2 SVGAGI. The CDR3 nucleotides read TGTGCCAGCAGTTACTCGTCAGGGGGCGATGGCTACACCTTC. Encoded protein: CASSYSSGGDGYTF.

The chain combines TRBV5-6 with TRBJ1-5; the D gene is possibly TRBD1 (6 bases). Trimming stripped 6 bases from V and 7 bases from J, with 17 bases between. The CDR3 sequence is 14 residues long. Germline V gene data show CDR1 as SGHDT and CDR2 as YYEEEE. This CDR3 reads CASTRGLTGQPQHF. CDR3 DNA: TGTGCCAGCACCAGGGGTCTAACAGGACAGCCCCAGCATTTT.

V gene TRBV7-9 combines with J gene TRBJ1-3; D is uncertain. Between the trimmed V and J ends, which lost 2 bases and 0 bases, there was a span of 5 bases. Per the germline V gene, CDR1 is SEHNR and CDR2 is FQNEAQ (reference sequence). The CDR3 has 14 amino acids. The CDR3 DNA reads TGTGCCAGCAGCTTAAGCCCCTCTGGAAACACCATATATTTT. Protein product: CASSLSPSGNTIYF.

Here the CDR3 DNA reads TGCGCCAGCACAGGACAGGGGGATGGCTACACCTTC. Its protein product is CASTGQGDGYTF. The chain uses TRBV10-2 and TRBJ1-2; TRBD1 aligns across 10 bases. Germline V gene data show CDR1 as WSHSY and CDR2 as SAAADI. Trimming removed 7 bases from V and 6 bases from J; junction bases left unmatched: 2. The CDR3 sequence is 12 residues long.

This chain joins TRBV2 and TRBJ1-1; D is possibly TRBD1 (5 bases). The germline V gene encodes CDR1 SNHLY and CDR2 FYNNEI. The CDR3 totals 14 residues. V was shortened by 7 bases and J by 1 base, with 13 bases between the two germline ends. CDR3 bases: TGTGCCAGCACGCGACAGAACCAGAACACTGAAGCTTTCTTT. Encoded protein: CASTRQNQNTEAFF.

The chain is built from TRBV3-1 (or the pseudogene TRBV3-2) and TRBJ1-2, with D possibly matching TRBD1 (5 bases). V lost 0 bases, J lost 8 bases, and 10 bases lay in between. The length of the CDR3 is 13 residues. The V gene's germline CDR1 is LGHDT and CDR2 YNNKEL (reference sequence). The CDR3, as DNA: TGTGCCAGCAGCCAAGATTTGGGGCGAGGCTACACCTTC. Encoded protein: CASSQDLGRGYTF.

The chain carries TRBV9 and TRBJ2-3; TRBD1 matches at 8 bases. This CDR3 is built from 15 residues. The germline gives CDR1 SGDLS, CDR2 YYNGEE. Trimming removed 4 bases from V and 2 bases from J; junction bases left unmatched: 6. The CDR3 loop reads CASSQGQAHTDTQYF. CDR3 sequence (DNA): TGTGCCAGCAGCCAGGGACAGGCCCACACAGATACGCAGTATTTT. The full variable domain, in which reference TRBV9 and TRBJ2-3 provide the parts outside the CDR3, is DSGVTQTPKHLITATGQRVTLRCSPRSGDLSVYWYQQSLDQGLQFLIQYYNGEERAKGNILERFSAQQFPDLHSELNLSSLELGDSALYFCASSQGQAHTDTQYFGPGTRLTVL.

This chain connects TRBV2 to TRBJ2-7, with 15 bases matching TRBD2. The V segment lost 10 bases and the J segment 7 bases; nucleotides outside the gene matches: 2. The CDR3 contains 12 residues. The germline V gene encodes CDR1 SNHLY and CDR2 FYNNEI. This CDR3 is CATGTSGREQYF. The CDR3 DNA follows: TGTGCCACCGGGACTAGCGGGAGGGAGCAGTACTTC.

V gene TRBV4-2 combines with J gene TRBJ2-1; D uncertain. V was shortened by 0 bases and J by 5 bases, with 11 bases between the two germline ends. From germline, CDR1 is LGHNA and CDR2 YNFKEQ. CDR3 length: 15 amino acids. Here the CDR3 DNA reads TGTGCCAGCAGCCAAGAAGGAATAGCCGACAATGAGCAGTTCTTC. This encodes CASSQEGIADNEQFF.

This chain uses TRBV5-5 with TRBJ2-7; no reliable D call. Germline CDR1 and CDR2: SGHKS and YYEKEE (reference sequence). V shed 3 bases and J shed 2 bases, with 9 bases lying between them. This CDR3 is built from 13 residues. CDR3 amino acids: CASSSRVTYEQYF. In DNA form, the CDR3 reads TGTGCCAGCAGCTCCCGGGTAACCTACGAGCAGTACTTC. Together with reference TRBV5-5 and TRBJ2-7, the CDR3 gives the full variable domain: DAGVTQSPTHLIKTRGQQVTLRCSPISGHKSVSWYQQVLGQGPQFIFQYYEKEERGRGNFPDRFSARQFPNYSSELNVNALLLGDSALYLCASSSRVTYEQYFGPGTRLTVT.

V is TRBV18 and J is TRBJ1-1; TRBD1 matches at 7 bases. CDR1 and CDR2 (germline): KGHSH, LQKENI. Trimming removed 5 bases from V and 4 bases from J; junction bases left unmatched: 7. The CDR3 covers 14 residues. CDR3 DNA: TGTGCCAGCTCAGAGGGACAGCTCTCCACTGAAGCTTTCTTT. It encodes CASSEGQLSTEAFF.

V and J are TRBV18 and TRBJ2-1, with 9 bases lining up with TRBD1. The germline gives CDR1 KGHSH, CDR2 LQKENI. The junction had 18 bases not matched to a gene; V was cut back by 2 bases and J by 7 bases. The length of the CDR3 is 19 residues. This CDR3 is CASSPGTGRGPRERNEQFF. For the CDR3, the DNA is TGTGCCAGCTCACCAGGGACAGGGAGAGGGCCCAGGGAAAGAAATGAGCAGTTCTTC.

V is TRBV28 and J is TRBJ2-5, with unresolved D. There are 15 residues in the CDR3. The V gene lost 2 bases and the J gene lost 9 bases, with 19 bases spanning the gap. CDR1 and CDR2 (germline): MDHEN, SYDVKM. The CDR3 sequence: CASSLKLRPGGAQYF. In DNA, the CDR3 is TGTGCCAGCAGTTTAAAGTTGAGGCCGGGTGGTGCCCAGTACTTC.

The table lists this clone with a count of one. J is TRBJ1-2 and V is TRBV5-1; possible D gene TRBD1, 5 bases. Germline V lookup: CDR1 SGHRS, CDR2 YFSETQ. The CDR3 is 14 amino acids. Trimming cost V 1 base and J 4 bases, with 11 bases left between them. The CDR3 sequence: CASSLIPGSYGYTF. CDR3 nucleotide sequence: TGCGCCAGCAGCTTGATTCCAGGGTCCTATGGCTACACCTTC.

J is TRBJ1-1 and V is TRBV28, with 8 bases identical to TRBD1. The CDR3 consists of 16 residues. The germline V gene has CDR1 MDHEN and CDR2 SYDVKM. J was trimmed by 7 bases and V by 1 base; bases with no gene match: 11. For the CDR3, the DNA is TGTGCCAGCAGTTTATCTCTAGGACAGGGCTCGGGTGAAGCTTTCTTT. This gives the protein CASSLSLGQGSGEAFF.

The V gene is TRBV2, the J gene TRBJ2-7; D call uncertain. V was trimmed by 4 bases and J by 3 bases, leaving 7 bases between them. CDR3 length: 12 residues. Per germline, CDR1 SNHLY and CDR2 FYNNEI. Here the CDR3 reads CASSASIYEQYF. CDR3 DNA: TGTGCCAGCAGTGCGAGCATCTACGAGCAGTACTTC. Full variable domain (rest looked up from reference TRBV2 and TRBJ2-7): EPEVTQTPSHQVTQMGQEVILRCVPISNHLYFYWYRQILGQKVEFLVSFYNNEISEKSEIFDDQFSVERPDGSNFTLKIRSTKLEDSAMYFCASSASIYEQYFGPGTRLTVT.

The chain uses TRBV7-9 and TRBJ2-1, with D perhaps matching TRBD2 (6 bases). The CDR3 is made up of 14 amino acids. CDR1 is SEHNR and CDR2 is FQNEAQ in the germline V gene (reference sequence). Trimming removed 5 bases from V and 8 bases from J, with 16 bases in between. The DNA of the CDR3 is TGTGCCAGCAGCGCGGGACCCCAGGCATATGAGCAGTTCTTC. It encodes CASSAGPQAYEQFF.

The J gene is TRBJ2-7, the V gene TRBV19, with TRBD1 as a possible D gene (6 bases). This CDR3 spans 13 amino acids. V gave up 5 bases and J gave up 2 bases, with 10 bases separating them. CDR1 LNHDA and CDR2 SQIVND come from the germline V gene (reference sequence). The CDR3 loop reads CASSPDSAYEQYF. The CDR3 DNA is TGTGCCAGTAGTCCGGACAGTGCCTACGAGCAGTACTTC.